These 26 T cell receptor beta chains originate from one sample sequenced in a study of OX40 agonist ivuxolimab in advanced cancers. Libraries were prepared by immunoSEQ multiplex PCR; TCRdb keeps only in-frame clonotypes and omits some of them. The sample carries roughly 42,000 clones, just under 95% recorded once. The material sequenced was CD4+ or CD8+ T cells sorted from blood, taken in a trial of the OX40 agonist ivuxolimab. The receptors stem from an adult with an advanced solid tumor such as melanoma, head and neck, liver or kidney cancer.

The chain joins TRBV7-9 to TRBJ1-2; no firm D call. The CDR3 totals 15 residues. Germline V gene data show CDR1 as SEHNR and CDR2 as FQNEAQ (reference sequence). With 1 base removed from V and 4 bases from J, the gap between germline ends came to 13 bases. The CDR3 nucleotides read TGTGCCAGCAGCTTAGAGCGGCAGGAGGTCTATGGCTACACCTTC. Translating it yields CASSLERQEVYGYTF. Using reference TRBV7-9 and TRBJ1-2 for the parts outside the CDR3, the full variable domain is DTGVSQNPRHKITKRGQNVTFRCDPISEHNRLYWYRQTLGQGPEFLTYFQNEAQLEKSRLLSDRFSAERPKGSFSTLEIQRTEQGDSAMYLCASSLERQEVYGYTFGSGTRLTVV.

V usage is TRBV15 and J usage is TRBJ2-5; possibly TRBD1 for D (7 bases). Germline CDR1 LNHNV, CDR2 YYDKDF (reference sequence). The CDR3 spans 13 residues. V was pared by 5 bases and J by 5 bases, with 12 bases between. CDR3 nucleotide sequence: TGTGCCACCAGCCTGCAGGGGGGCGAGACCCAGTACTTC. Translating it yields CATSLQGGETQYF.

This rearrangement joins TRBV28 to TRBJ1-2; D gene ambiguous. The CDR3 runs 16 residues. Germline V gene sequence: CDR1 MDHEN, CDR2 SYDVKM. Trimming pared 3 bases from V and 0 bases from J, leaving 14 bases between. CDR3: CASSFTPAEANYGYTF. CDR3 nucleotides: TGTGCCAGCAGTTTTACCCCGGCAGAAGCTAACTATGGCTACACCTTC.

The V and J genes are TRBV7-8 and TRBJ2-1; tentative D call: TRBD2 (6 bases). The V end lost 2 bases, the J end lost 0 bases, and 14 bases lay between the germline ends. CDR3 size: 17 residues. Looked up from germline, CDR1 is SGHVS and CDR2 is FQNEAQ. The CDR3 nucleotides read TGTGCCAGCAGCTTAAGCGGCGGGGAGAGCTCCTACAATGAGCAGTTCTTC. This sequence encodes CASSLSGGESSYNEQFF. Looking up the rest from reference TRBV7-8 and TRBJ2-1 gives the full variable domain: GAGVSQSPRYKVAKRGQDVALRCDPISGHVSLFWYQQALGQGPEFLTYFQNEAQLDKSGLPSDRFFAERPEGSVSTLKIQRTQQEDSAVYLCASSLSGGESSYNEQFFGPGTRLTVL.

The V gene is TRBV6-5, the J gene TRBJ2-7; 10 positions match TRBD2. This CDR3 is built from 16 residues. V trimming: 2 bases; J trimming: 1 base; junction bases outside the gene matches: 5. Germline V gene data show CDR1 as MNHEY and CDR2 as SVGAGI. The CDR3 coding sequence is TGTGCCAGCAGTTACGCTAGCGGGAGTAGATCCTACGAGCAGTACTTC. Its protein product is CASSYASGSRSYEQYF.

V gene TRBV4-1 combines with J gene TRBJ2-7; D remains unclear. CDR1 is MGHRA, CDR2 YSYEKL, per germline. V was clipped by 1 base and J by 2 bases, with 12 bases between them. The CDR3 covers 15 residues. The CDR3 sequence: CASSQASRAPYEQYF. CDR3 nucleotides: TGCGCCAGCAGCCAAGCGTCAAGAGCGCCCTACGAGCAGTACTTC.

Notes on this clone: Different DNA sequences within this sample yield the same CDR3. V is TRBV9 and J is TRBJ2-7; perhaps TRBD1 as D (7 bases). CDR1 and CDR2 (germline): SGDLS, YYNGEE. The CDR3 is made up of 13 amino acids. V shed 2 bases and J shed 5 bases, with 11 bases lying between them. This CDR3 is CASSVDREDEQYF. CDR3 in DNA: TGTGCCAGCAGCGTCGACAGGGAGGACGAGCAGTACTTC.

This clone was recorded a few times. This chain connects TRBV27 to TRBJ1-1; TRBD1 might be the D (5 bases). The CDR3 contains 11 residues. The ends were cut back, 5 bases at V and 7 bases at J, with 8 bases in the middle. Germline lookup yields CDR1 MNHEY and CDR2 SMNVEV (reference sequence). The CDR3 spells CASSTGLEAFF. The CDR3 coding sequence is TGTGCCAGCAGTACGGGACTTGAAGCTTTCTTT.

The V and J genes are TRBV28 and TRBJ1-1; D not resolved. Trimming shortened V by 10 bases and J by 7 bases, and 22 bases separated the two germline ends. Germline V gene sequence: CDR1 MDHEN, CDR2 SYDVKM. This CDR3 comprises 14 residues. Here the CDR3 DNA reads TGTGCCAACCGAGCAGAGGAATTGTTCAGTGAAGCTTTCTTT. Amino acids: CANRAEELFSEAFF.

The chain has TRBV13 and TRBJ2-3, with TRBD1 as a possible D gene (5 bases). Looked up from germline, CDR1 is PRHDT and CDR2 is FYEKMQ (reference sequence). Trimming removed 3 bases from V and 4 bases from J, with 11 bases in between. The CDR3 contains 14 residues. DNA of the CDR3: TGTGCCAGCAGCTTCCCTGGGGCCTCAGATACGCAGTATTTT. Protein product: CASSFPGASDTQYF.

This clone was detected a few times. The chain has TRBV6-1 and TRBJ1-4, with D perhaps TRBD1 (5 bases). The CDR3 sequence is 14 residues long. The ends were cut back, 3 bases at V and 7 bases at J, with 12 bases in the middle. The V gene's germline CDR1 is MNHNS and CDR2 SASEGT. The CDR3 DNA reads as TGTGCCAGCAGTGACATGGGGCTTGTTGAAAAACTGTTTTTT. Translation gives CASSDMGLVEKLFF.

The V call is TRBV19, the J call TRBJ2-2; D not resolved. Germline V CDR1 and CDR2: LNHDA, SQIVND (reference sequence). V shed 4 bases and J shed 6 bases, with 9 bases lying between them. The CDR3 spans 13 residues. CDR3 nucleotide sequence: TGTGCCAGTAGTAGCTCTGGCGCCGGGGAGCTGTTTTTT. This gives the protein CASSSSGAGELFF.

The V call is TRBV5-1, the J call TRBJ2-1, with unresolved D. There are 16 residues in the CDR3. V was shortened by 2 bases and J by 0 bases, with 12 bases between the two germline ends. Germline lookup yields CDR1 SGHRS and CDR2 YFSETQ. CDR3 DNA: TGCGCCAGCAGCTTTATAGGGCCGAGCTCCTACAATGAGCAGTTCTTC. Its translation is CASSFIGPSSYNEQFF.

V and J are TRBV28 and TRBJ2-7, with D maybe TRBD2 (6 bases). The CDR3 consists of 12 residues. Germline assignment: CDR1 MDHEN and CDR2 SYDVKM. V was pared by 5 bases and J by 4 bases, with 9 bases between. CDR3 amino acids: CASSLRGYEQYF. The CDR3 bases are TGTGCCAGCAGTCTGCGGGGTTACGAGCAGTACTTC.

J is TRBJ2-1 and V is TRBV7-2; 10 nucleotides agree with TRBD2. The CDR3 consists of 16 residues. The V and J ends lost 0 bases and 6 bases, in that order; junction bases with no gene match: 5. Germline V gene sequence: CDR1 SGHTA, CDR2 FQGNSA. This CDR3 is CASSLALAGVLNEQFF. The CDR3 bases are TGTGCCAGCAGCTTAGCGCTAGCGGGAGTACTCAATGAGCAGTTCTTC. Full variable domain (remainder filled in from reference TRBV7-2 and TRBJ2-1): GAGVSQSPSNKVTEKGKDVELRCDPISGHTALYWYRQSLGQGLEFLIYFQGNSAPDKSGLPSDRFSAERTGGSVSTLTIQRTQQEDSAVYLCASSLALAGVLNEQFFGPGTRLTVL.

This clone is termed medium-sized. The J gene is TRBJ1-5, the V gene TRBV28; possible D gene TRBD1, 6 bases. Germline CDR1 and CDR2: MDHEN and SYDVKM. This CDR3 comprises 16 residues. Trimming left V 5 bases short and J 0 bases short, with 14 bases between. Written as DNA, the CDR3 is TGTGCCAGCAGTACCCCGGGACAATATAGCAATCAGCCCCAGCATTTT. Translated, it gives CASSTPGQYSNQPQHF.

This chain joins TRBV4-2 and TRBJ2-1; perhaps TRBD2 as D (5 bases). V was pared by 4 bases and J by 5 bases, with 30 bases between. CDR1 is LGHNA, CDR2 YNFKEQ, per germline. The CDR3 length is 20 residues. CDR3 loop: CASSLDPGPTTGGRNNEQFF. In DNA form, the CDR3 reads TGTGCCAGCAGCCTCGATCCGGGCCCTACAACTGGCGGGCGAAACAATGAGCAGTTCTTC.

J is TRBJ2-7 and V is TRBV10-3; tentatively, D is TRBD2 (6 bases). The V end was cut by 1 base, the J end by 2 bases, with 9 bases between. CDR3 length equals 14 residues. CDR1 and CDR2 from the germline V gene are ENHRY and SYGVKD. The CDR3: CAISEFGGTYEQYF. DNA for the CDR3: TGTGCCATCAGTGAGTTCGGGGGAACCTACGAGCAGTACTTC.

Only one count was recorded for this clone. V usage is TRBV9 and J usage is TRBJ2-5, with 7 bases identical to TRBD2. Near its end, the DNA agrees better with TRBJ2-7, so the J call may be wrong. Germline V CDR1 and CDR2: SGDLS, YYNGEE. The CDR3 covers 17 residues. The CDR3 nucleotides are TGTGCCAGCAGCGTAGGGGACGGGGCGGGAGCAGCTGACGAGCAGTACTTC. It is translated as CASSVGDGAGAADEQYF.

The CDR3 sequence is CASSSTSAYEQYF. The DNA for the CDR3 is TGCGCCAGCAGCTCTACTAGCGCCTACGAGCAGTACTTC. The chain recombines TRBV5-1 with TRBJ2-7; 7 positions match TRBD2. Germline V lookup: CDR1 SGHRS, CDR2 YFSETQ. Germline trimming cut 3 bases from V and 2 bases from J; bases unmatched to any gene: 2. The CDR3 has 13 residues.

This clone was counted a single time. V usage is TRBV9 and J usage is TRBJ2-5, with D possibly matching TRBD1 (5 bases). The length of the CDR3 is 14 residues. Germline CDR1 reads SGDLS; CDR2 reads YYNGEE. The germline V and J ends were trimmed by 1 base and 1 base, with 8 bases remaining between them. CDR3: CASSVQGTQETQYF. CDR3 nucleotides: TGTGCCAGCAGCGTACAGGGAACCCAAGAGACCCAGTACTTC. Based on the CDR3 plus reference TRBV9 and TRBJ2-5, the full variable domain is DSGVTQTPKHLITATGQRVTLRCSPRSGDLSVYWYQQSLDQGLQFLIQYYNGEERAKGNILERFSAQQFPDLHSELNLSSLELGDSALYFCASSVQGTQETQYFGPGTRLLVL.

The chain links TRBV4-1 to TRBJ2-7, with TRBD2 identical over 7 bases. Trimming removed 1 base from V and 4 bases from J; junction bases left unmatched: 7. Per germline, CDR1 MGHRA and CDR2 YSYEKL. There are 15 residues in the CDR3. The CDR3 sequence is CASSQAPGGYYEQYF. CDR3 nucleotide sequence: TGCGCCAGCAGCCAAGCCCCGGGGGGTTATTACGAGCAGTACTTC.

V and J are TRBV27 and TRBJ1-1, with D unclear. Germline loops: CDR1 MNHEY, CDR2 SMNVEV (reference sequence). This CDR3 is built from 13 residues. With 0 bases removed from V and 4 bases from J, the gap between germline ends came to 6 bases. CDR3 sequence: CASSLSQFTEAFF. Here the CDR3 DNA reads TGTGCCAGCAGTTTATCCCAGTTCACTGAAGCTTTCTTT.

The chain has TRBV29-1 and TRBJ2-7; D unclear. Per the germline V gene, CDR1 is SQVTM and CDR2 is ANQGSEA. The CDR3 has 12 residues. V was pared by 5 bases and J by 4 bases, with 12 bases between. CDR3 sequence (DNA): TGCAGCGTTACCGACACCGGATACGAGCAGTACTTC. Its protein is CSVTDTGYEQYF.

The V and J genes are TRBV27 and TRBJ2-3; TRBD1 agrees at 9 bases. Germline CDR1 MNHEY, CDR2 SMNVEV (reference sequence). Trimming took 5 bases from V and 3 from J; bases not matched to a gene: 12. This CDR3 spans 17 amino acids. CDR3 sequence: CASSLKTGGTLTDTQYF. The CDR3 nucleotides read TGTGCCAGCAGTCTCAAGACAGGGGGTACTTTAACAGATACGCAGTATTTT.

This chain uses TRBV6-5 with TRBJ2-7, with D unresolved. V dropped 2 bases and J dropped 2 bases, with 16 bases sitting between them. Germline values: CDR1 MNHEY, CDR2 SVGAGI. The CDR3 covers 16 residues. The CDR3 spells CASSYRVREIPYEQYF. The CDR3 DNA reads TGTGCCAGCAGTTACAGAGTTAGGGAAATCCCCTACGAGCAGTACTTC.